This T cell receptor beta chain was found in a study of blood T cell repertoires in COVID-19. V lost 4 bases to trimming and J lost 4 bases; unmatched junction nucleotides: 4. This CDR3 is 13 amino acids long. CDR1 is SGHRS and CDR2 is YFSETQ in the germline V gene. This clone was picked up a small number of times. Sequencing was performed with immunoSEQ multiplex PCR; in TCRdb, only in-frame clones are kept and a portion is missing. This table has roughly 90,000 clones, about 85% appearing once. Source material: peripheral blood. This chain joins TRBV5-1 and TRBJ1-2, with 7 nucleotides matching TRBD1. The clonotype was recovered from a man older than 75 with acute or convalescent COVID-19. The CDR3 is CASSLTGLYGYTF. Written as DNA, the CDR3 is TGCGCCAGCAGCCTGACAGGGCTCTATGGCTACACCTTC.